This T cell receptor (beta chain) was identified in a study of T cell changes during pregnancy in multiple sclerosis. Clones were read by immunoSEQ multiplex PCR, and TCRdb kept only the in-frame ones, dropping some. The sample holds over 25,000 clones; roughly nine tenths are singletons and the top ten take about 8%. The ends were cut back, 4 bases at V and 0 bases at J, with 16 bases in the middle. In germline, CDR1 is SEHNR, CDR2 FQNEAQ (reference sequence). The CDR3 spans 17 residues. The J gene is TRBJ1-3, the V gene TRBV7-9; no clear D. This TCR was sampled from a female donor with multiple sclerosis, enrolled in a pregnancy study. This sample comprised CD8+ T cells from peripheral blood mononuclear cells, obtained before pregnancy. CDR3 nucleotides: TGTGCCAGCAGCTCAAACCCCCTCAGTAACTCTGGAAACACCATATATTTT. Its protein product is CASSSNPLSNSGNTIYF. The full variable domain, with the rest looked up from reference TRBV7-9 and TRBJ1-3, is DTGVSQNPRHKITKRGQNVTFRCDPISEHNRLYWYRQTLGQGPEFLTYFQNEAQLEKSRLLSDRFSAERPKGSFSTLEIQRTEQGDSAMYLCASSSNPLSNSGNTIYFGEGSWLTVV.